Following are 14 T cell receptor beta chains from one sample sequenced in a study of T cells in Graves' hyperthyroidism and ophthalmopathy (dated by TCRdb to between 2018 and 2020). The library came from multiplex PCR. TCRdb records Illumina HiSeq 2000 as the sequencer. The TCR beta CDR3 regions were amplified from the RNA transcripts. The first round of RT-PCR for the TCR CDR3 was performed with the HTBI primer set and the Qiagen OneStep RT-PCR kit. TCRdb's own reprocessing of the public reads used fastp at Q25 and MiXCR and kept productive beta chains. Every entry covers one CDR3 protein and lists the most common genes and DNA from its rows. Within this sample are some 270,000 distinct CDR3 sequences, with around 24% of them counted one time only. The ten top clones hold approximately 35% of the sample. Sequencing was performed on blood. The receptors originated from a woman in her forties with Graves' ophthalmopathy.

This rearrangement joins TRBV6-1 to TRBJ1-2, with a possible D match to TRBD1 (5 bases). Germline assignment: CDR1 MNHNS and CDR2 SASEGT. This CDR3 has 13 residues. V lost 6 bases to trimming and J lost 6 bases, with 14 bases between them. CDR3 loop: CASRRTGKDGYTF. The CDR3 coding sequence is TGTGCCAGCAGGCGTACAGGAAAGGATGGCTACACCTTC.

The V and J genes are TRBV12-3 or TRBV12-4 and TRBJ2-7, with D possibly being TRBD2 (5 bases). This CDR3 has 15 residues. Trimming cost V 4 bases and J 6 bases, with 19 bases left between them. This CDR3 is CASSSYLNTAGEQYF. Written as DNA, the CDR3 is TGTGCCAGCAGTTCGTACCTAAATACGGCGGGCGAGCAGTACTTC.

The chain combines TRBV6-1 with TRBJ1-3; D is unclear. Trimming shortened V by 4 bases and J by 3 bases, and 10 bases separated the two germline ends. Germline CDR1 and CDR2: MNHNS and SASEGT. CDR3 length: 14 amino acids. The CDR3 DNA sequence: TGTGCCAGCAGTGCTGGGTATGGTGGAAACACCATATATTTT. The encoded protein is CASSAGYGGNTIYF.

This clonotype was seen at least ten times. V and J are TRBV6-1 and TRBJ2-7, with D possibly called TRBD1 or TRBD2 (6 bases each). This CDR3 is built from 14 residues. V lost 4 bases and J lost 4, with 14 bases in between. Germline lookup yields CDR1 MNHNS and CDR2 SASEGT. This CDR3 is CASSAGGGPYEQYF. CDR3 in DNA: TGTGCCAGCAGTGCCGGAGGGGGGCCTTACGAGCAGTACTTC.

This clonotype has only a few counts. The V and J genes are TRBV28 and TRBJ1-5; 9 nucleotides match TRBD1. V shed 2 bases, J shed 4 bases, and the junction held 6 bases outside the gene matches. CDR1 is MDHEN, CDR2 SYDVKM, per germline. The CDR3 runs to 16 residues. The DNA of the CDR3 is TGTGCCAGCAGTTTAAGGGTCGGGACAGGGAATCAGCCCCAGCATTTT. Its translation is CASSLRVGTGNQPQHF.

This clonotype was found many times. The chain couples TRBV5-1 to TRBJ2-7; the match to TRBD1 covers 7 bases. J lost 3 bases, V lost 5 bases, and 11 bases had no gene match. The CDR3 is 15 residues long. Looked up from germline, CDR1 is SGHRS and CDR2 is YFSETQ. CDR3 protein: CASSYRDSVNYEQYF. CDR3 coding DNA: TGCGCCAGCAGTTACCGGGACAGTGTAAACTACGAGCAGTACTTC.

This chain uses TRBV7-8 with TRBJ1-3; D remains unclear. The germline V gene encodes CDR1 SGHVS and CDR2 FQNEAQ. This CDR3 is built from 14 residues. V lost 5 bases, J lost 4 bases, and 12 bases lay in between. CDR3 nucleotides: TGTGCCAGCAGCCTCCCAGGAGTGGGAAACACCATATATTTT. Translated, it gives CASSLPGVGNTIYF. Together with reference TRBV7-8 and TRBJ1-3, the CDR3 gives the full variable domain: GAGVSQSPRYKVAKRGQDVALRCDPISGHVSLFWYQQALGQGPEFLTYFQNEAQLDKSGLPSDRFFAERPEGSVSTLKIQRTQQEDSAVYLCASSLPGVGNTIYFGEGSWLTVV.

In its sample, this clonotype was seen many times. The chain joins TRBV2 to TRBJ2-2; TRBD2 agrees at 8 bases. V was clipped by 5 bases and J by 1 base; unmatched bases: 3. The CDR3 has 15 amino acids. Germline V CDR1 and CDR2: SNHLY, FYNNEI. CDR3 in amino acids: CASSTGGVNTGELFF. The CDR3 DNA sequence: TGTGCCAGCAGTACGGGAGGGGTGAACACCGGGGAGCTGTTTTTT.

This clonotype has a count of ten or more. This chain uses TRBV29-1 with TRBJ2-5, with 9 bases fitting TRBD1. The CDR3 length is 14 residues. V shed 7 bases, J shed 1 base, and the junction held 7 bases outside the gene matches. Germline loops: CDR1 SQVTM, CDR2 ANQGSEA. CDR3 bases: TGCAGCGGGGTGGGACAGGGACTCCAAGAGACCCAGTACTTC. Amino acids: CSGVGQGLQETQYF. The full variable domain, completed using reference TRBV29-1 and TRBJ2-5, is SAVISQKPSRDICQRGTSLTIQCQVDSQVTMMFWYRQQPGQSLTLIATANQGSEATYESGFVIDKFPISRPNLTFSTLTVSNMSPEDSSIYLCSGVGQGLQETQYFGPGTRLLVL.

This clonotype was counted many times. The rearrangement joins TRBV28 to TRBJ2-7; no reliable D call. The CDR3 consists of 16 residues. The V gene's germline CDR1 is MDHEN and CDR2 SYDVKM. Between the trimmed V and J ends, which lost 5 bases and 4 bases, there was a span of 21 bases. The CDR3 region is CASSVKDAAKYYEQYF. The DNA for the CDR3 is TGTGCCAGCAGTGTAAAAGATGCGGCCAAATATTACGAGCAGTACTTC.

The rearrangement uses TRBV27 and TRBJ1-5, with D possibly TRBD1 on 5 matching bases. With 6 bases removed from V and 6 bases from J, the gap between germline ends came to 18 bases. The germline V gene encodes CDR1 MNHEY and CDR2 SMNVEV (reference sequence). This CDR3 is built from 15 residues. CDR3 protein: CASSPPGGGIQPQHF. CDR3 DNA: TGTGCCAGCAGCCCTCCCGGCGGGGGAATTCAGCCCCAGCATTTT.

The table lists this clonotype with many counts. One base away lies a much larger clone, so this may be a sequencing read error. V is TRBV6-5 and J is TRBJ1-1; TRBD1 aligns across 8 bases. CDR3 size: 13 residues. The V gene's germline CDR1 is MNHEY and CDR2 SVGAGI. This CDR3 is CASSSQGGTGAFF. The CDR3 DNA is TGTGCCAGCAGTTCACAGGGGGGCACTGGAGCTTTCTTT.

In its sample, this clonotype was seen many times. The J gene is TRBJ2-2, the V gene TRBV20-1, with a tentative D call TRBD2 (6 bases). Trimming left V 6 bases short and J 8 bases short, with 16 bases between. CDR3 length: 13 residues. Germline-derived CDR1 and CDR2 are DFQATT and SNEGSKA (reference sequence). CDR3 in amino acids: CSAWDSSRGELFF. In nucleotides, the CDR3 is TGCAGTGCCTGGGACTCAAGCCGGGGGGAGCTGTTTTTT.

The chain links TRBV7-2 to TRBJ1-3, with TRBD1 identical over 9 bases. Germline V CDR1 and CDR2: SGHTA, FQGNSA. Germline trimming cut 6 bases from V and 4 bases from J; bases unmatched to any gene: 4. This CDR3 region has 14 residues. The CDR3 loop reads CASRGTGTGNTIYF. The CDR3 DNA follows: TGTGCCAGCAGAGGGACAGGGACAGGAAACACCATATATTTT.